This T cell receptor beta chain originates from a study of shared clonotypes between healthy human individuals. This table comes from immunoSEQ multiplex PCR, and its TCRdb copy is limited to in-frame clones, with some not included. The table shows roughly 2.4 million clones, with 90% to 96% occurring only once. The receptor comes from a man aged 18 to 30 in good health. The specimen was naive CD4+ T cells sorted from blood. Subset indicated: CD45RA+ positively selected.

CDR3: CASSQDGSWGKTQYF. DNA of the CDR3: TGTGCCAGCAGCCAAGATGGTAGTTGGGGGAAGACCCAGTACTTC. The chain carries TRBV4-2 and TRBJ2-5; D could derive from TRBD1 or TRBD2 (5 bases each). V was pared by 0 bases and J by 6 bases, with 14 bases between. Germline lookup yields CDR1 LGHNA and CDR2 YNFKEQ. The length of the CDR3 is 15 residues.